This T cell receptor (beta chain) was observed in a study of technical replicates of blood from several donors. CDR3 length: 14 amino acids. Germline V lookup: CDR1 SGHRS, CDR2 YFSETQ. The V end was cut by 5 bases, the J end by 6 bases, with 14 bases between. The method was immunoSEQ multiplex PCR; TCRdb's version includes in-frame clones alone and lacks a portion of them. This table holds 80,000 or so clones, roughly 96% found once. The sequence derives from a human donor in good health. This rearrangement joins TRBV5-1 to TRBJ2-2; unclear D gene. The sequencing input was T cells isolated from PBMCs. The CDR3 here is CASSSQPPAGELFF. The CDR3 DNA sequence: TGCGCCAGCAGTTCCCAACCCCCGGCCGGGGAGCTGTTTTTT.